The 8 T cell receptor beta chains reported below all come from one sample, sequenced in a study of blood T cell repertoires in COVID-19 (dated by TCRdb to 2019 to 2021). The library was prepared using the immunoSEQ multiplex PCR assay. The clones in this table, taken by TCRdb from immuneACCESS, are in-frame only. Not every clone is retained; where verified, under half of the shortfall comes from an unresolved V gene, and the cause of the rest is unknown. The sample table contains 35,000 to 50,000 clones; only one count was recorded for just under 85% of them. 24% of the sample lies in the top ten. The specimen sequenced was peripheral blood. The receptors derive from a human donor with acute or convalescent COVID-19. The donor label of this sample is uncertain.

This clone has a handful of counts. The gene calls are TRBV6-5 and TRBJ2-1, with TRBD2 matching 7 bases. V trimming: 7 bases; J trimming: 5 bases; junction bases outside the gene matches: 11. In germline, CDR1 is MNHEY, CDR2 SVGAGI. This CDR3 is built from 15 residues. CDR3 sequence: CASTNTPGGNNEQFF. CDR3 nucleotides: TGTGCCAGCACCAATACCCCGGGGGGAAACAATGAGCAGTTCTTC.

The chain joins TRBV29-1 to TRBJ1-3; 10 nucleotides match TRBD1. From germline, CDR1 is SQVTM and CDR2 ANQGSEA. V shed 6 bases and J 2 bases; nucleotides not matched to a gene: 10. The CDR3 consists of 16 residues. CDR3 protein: CSVAITTGGPGNTIYF. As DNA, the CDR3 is TGCAGCGTCGCAATCACGACAGGGGGCCCTGGAAACACCATATATTTT.

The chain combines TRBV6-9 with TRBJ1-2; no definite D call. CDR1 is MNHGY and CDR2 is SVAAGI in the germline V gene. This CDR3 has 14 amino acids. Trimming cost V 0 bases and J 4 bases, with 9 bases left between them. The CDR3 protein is CASSYSRRIYGYTF. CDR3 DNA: TGTGCCAGCAGTTATTCAAGGCGGATCTATGGCTACACCTTC.

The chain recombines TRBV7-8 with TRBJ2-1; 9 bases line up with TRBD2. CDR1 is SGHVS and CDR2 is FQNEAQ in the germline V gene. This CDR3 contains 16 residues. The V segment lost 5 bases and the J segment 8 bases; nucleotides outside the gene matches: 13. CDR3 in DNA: TGTGCCAGCAGCCGTAGTAGCGGGAGTTTTGTCGATGAGCAGTTCTTC. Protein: CASSRSSGSFVDEQFF.

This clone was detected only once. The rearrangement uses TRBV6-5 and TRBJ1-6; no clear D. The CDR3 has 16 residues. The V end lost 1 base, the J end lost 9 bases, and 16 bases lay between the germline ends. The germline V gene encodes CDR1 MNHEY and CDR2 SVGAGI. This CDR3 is CASSYFPRGSGSPLHF. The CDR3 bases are TGTGCCAGCAGTTACTTTCCACGTGGATCGGGTTCACCCCTCCACTTT.

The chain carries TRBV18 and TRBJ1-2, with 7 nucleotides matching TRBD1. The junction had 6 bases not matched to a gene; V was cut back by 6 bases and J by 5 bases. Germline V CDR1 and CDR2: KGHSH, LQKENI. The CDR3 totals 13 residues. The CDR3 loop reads CASSEGTAYGYTF. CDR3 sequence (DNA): TGTGCCAGCTCCGAAGGGACAGCTTATGGCTACACCTTC.

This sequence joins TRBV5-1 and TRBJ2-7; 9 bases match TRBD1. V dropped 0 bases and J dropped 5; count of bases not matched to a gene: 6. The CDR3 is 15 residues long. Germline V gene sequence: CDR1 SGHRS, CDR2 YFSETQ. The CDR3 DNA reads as TGCGCCAGCAGCTTGGGTGGGACAGGGCTCGACGAGCAGTACTTC. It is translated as CASSLGGTGLDEQYF.

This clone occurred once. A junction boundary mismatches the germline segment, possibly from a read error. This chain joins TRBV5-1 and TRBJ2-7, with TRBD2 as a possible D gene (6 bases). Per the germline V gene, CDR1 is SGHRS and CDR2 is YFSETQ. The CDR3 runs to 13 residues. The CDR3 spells CASSLEGVREMDF. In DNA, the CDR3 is TGCGCCAGCAGCTTGGAAGGGGTTCGGGAGATGGACTTC.